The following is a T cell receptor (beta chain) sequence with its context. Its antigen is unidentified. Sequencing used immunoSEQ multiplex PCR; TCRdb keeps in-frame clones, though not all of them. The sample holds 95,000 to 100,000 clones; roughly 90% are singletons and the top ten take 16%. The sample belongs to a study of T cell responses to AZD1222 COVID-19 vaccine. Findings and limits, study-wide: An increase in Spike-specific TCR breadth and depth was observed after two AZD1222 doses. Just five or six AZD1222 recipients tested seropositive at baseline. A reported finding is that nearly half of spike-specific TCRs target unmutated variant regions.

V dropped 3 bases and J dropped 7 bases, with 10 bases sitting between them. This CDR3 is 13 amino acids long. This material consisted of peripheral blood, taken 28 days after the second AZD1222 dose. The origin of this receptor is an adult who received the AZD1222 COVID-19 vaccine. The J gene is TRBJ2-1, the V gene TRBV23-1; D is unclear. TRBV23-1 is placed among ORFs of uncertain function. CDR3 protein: CASSHFAENEQFF. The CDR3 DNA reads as TGCGCCAGCAGTCACTTTGCAGAGAATGAGCAGTTCTTC.